What follows is one TCR beta chain and its context. This sample is part of a study of cytomegalovirus exposure and HLA in healthy donors. PCR used 60 Vbeta primers and 13 Jbeta primers. Using immunoSEQ multiplex PCR, the repertoire was profiled, and TCRdb retains in-frame clones only, with some absent. The table includes 140,000 to 150,000 clones, roughly 80% detected once. The sample consisted of PBMCs. The TCR comes from a man in his forties or fifties in good health and CMV-seronegative.

For the CDR3, the DNA is TGTGCCAGCAGTGAACAGCGCCCTGAAGCTTTCTTT. Its translation: CASSEQRPEAFF. V gene TRBV2 combines with J gene TRBJ1-1; D gene uncertain. The CDR3 totals 12 residues. V was clipped by 2 bases and J by 6 bases, with 7 bases between them. Germline V lookup: CDR1 SNHLY, CDR2 FYNNEI.